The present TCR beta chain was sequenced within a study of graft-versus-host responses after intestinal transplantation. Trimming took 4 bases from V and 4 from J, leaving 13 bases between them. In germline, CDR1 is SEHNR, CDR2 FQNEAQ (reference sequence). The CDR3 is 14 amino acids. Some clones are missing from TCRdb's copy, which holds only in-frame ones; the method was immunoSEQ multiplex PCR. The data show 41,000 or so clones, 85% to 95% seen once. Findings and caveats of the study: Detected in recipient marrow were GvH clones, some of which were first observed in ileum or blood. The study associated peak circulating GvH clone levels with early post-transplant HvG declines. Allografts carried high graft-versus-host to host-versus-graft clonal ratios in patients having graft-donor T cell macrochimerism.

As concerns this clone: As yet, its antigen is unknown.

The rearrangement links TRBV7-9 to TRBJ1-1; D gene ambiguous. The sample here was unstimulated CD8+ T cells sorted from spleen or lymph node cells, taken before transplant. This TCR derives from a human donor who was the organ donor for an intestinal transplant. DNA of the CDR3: TGTGCCAGCAGCTCGAGGTATTTTGGCACTGAAGCTTTCTTT. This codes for CASSSRYFGTEAFF.